The source of this T cell receptor (beta chain) is a study of CD8 T cells in ankylosing spondylitis. With 8 bases clipped from V and 6 bases from J, the junction kept 14 bases outside the gene matches. Germline V CDR1 and CDR2: SEHNR, FQNEAQ (reference sequence). The CDR3 has 16 amino acids. Quantitative barcoded 5'-RACE was used to prepare TCR beta libraries. One entry per CDR3 protein, called by TCRdb with MiXCR from the 5' RACE reads. The sample yields some 840,000 distinct CDR3 sequences, 12% seen once. Study observations and caveats: The study looked at matched synovial fluid samples from ankylosing spondylitis patients. Disease-linked clones were reported to be significantly enriched there. Characteristic, it appeared, of ankylosing spondylitis blood was a TCR beta motif of about eight highly homologous variants. Reactive arthritis synovial fluid and blood previously showed some of these motif variants.

In its sample, this clonotype was seen many times. The antigen is undetermined. Sequenced input: blood, either unsorted or a sorted T cell fraction (not recorded which). The genes are TRBV7-9 and TRBJ1-5; 9 nucleotides line up with TRBD1. The receptor's source is a male donor with ankylosing spondylitis. CDR3 nucleotide sequence: TGTGCCAGCGGAGATTTACAGGGGGCAAGAGGTCAGCCCCAGCATTTT. Translating gives CASGDLQGARGQPQHF.